The 29 T cell receptor beta chains below were found in one sample sequenced in a study of human versus mouse CDR3 diversity and MHC coevolution. The data were produced by immunoSEQ multiplex PCR, yet TCRdb's version contains in-frame clones alone and is incomplete. The table includes tens of thousands of clones, approximately 94% detected once. Specimen: naive CD4+ T cells from blood. The subset here: CD45RO-negative CD62L-positive naive CD4 T cells. Every receptor here comes from a person in their sixties in good health.

The genes are TRBV27 and TRBJ2-5; TRBD2 agrees at 16 bases. Trimming at V came to 5 bases and at J to 5 bases, leaving 11 bases not matched to a gene. Per the germline V gene, CDR1 is MNHEY and CDR2 is SMNVEV (reference sequence). The CDR3 has 18 residues. The CDR3 region has the DNA TGTGCCAGCAGTCCGGGACTAGCGGGAGGGCCGGTTATGGAGACCCAGTACTTC. Protein sequence: CASSPGLAGGPVMETQYF.

Only one count was recorded for this clone. The rearrangement links TRBV29-1 to TRBJ1-2, with D tentatively TRBD1 (6 bases). The V end was cut by 0 bases, the J end by 5 bases, with 16 bases between. The CDR3 has 15 residues. Germline V gives CDR1 SQVTM, CDR2 ANQGSEA. The CDR3 reads CSVEDRGRGRYGYTF. DNA of the CDR3: TGCAGCGTTGAAGATCGGGGCAGGGGAAGGTATGGCTACACCTTC.

This sequence joins TRBV18 and TRBJ2-1, with 10 nucleotides matching TRBD2. With V trimmed by 6 bases and J by 8 bases, 10 bases remained unmatched. The germline V gene encodes CDR1 KGHSH and CDR2 LQKENI. This CDR3 comprises 15 residues. The CDR3 loop reads CASSRSGRPGDEQFF. The CDR3 DNA sequence: TGTGCCAGCTCCCGTAGCGGGAGGCCGGGGGATGAGCAGTTCTTC. Combining the CDR3 with reference TRBV18 and TRBJ2-1 gives the whole variable domain NAGVMQNPRHLVRRRGQEARLRCSPMKGHSHVYWYRQLPEEGLKFMVYLQKENIIDESGMPKERFSAEFPKEGPSILRIQQVVRGDSAAYFCASSRSGRPGDEQFFGPGTRLTVL.

The rearrangement uses TRBV27 and TRBJ2-7, with D perhaps matching TRBD2 (6 bases). Looked up from germline, CDR1 is MNHEY and CDR2 is SMNVEV (reference sequence). V gave up 3 bases and J gave up 6 bases, with 15 bases separating them. The CDR3 loop spans 14 amino acids. The CDR3 loop reads CASSLSRGIAEQYF. CDR3 in DNA: TGTGCCAGCAGTTTGTCCCGGGGGATAGCCGAGCAGTACTTC.

The V and J genes are TRBV19 and TRBJ2-3, with D unresolved. V was shortened by 3 bases and J by 1 base, with 11 bases between the two germline ends. Germline CDR1 reads LNHDA; CDR2 reads SQIVND (reference sequence). This CDR3 has 15 residues. The CDR3 reads CASSIGSGGTDTQYF. DNA of the CDR3: TGTGCCAGTAGTATCGGTTCAGGCGGCACAGATACGCAGTATTTT.

The gene calls are TRBV19 and TRBJ2-5, with 8 bases lining up with TRBD1. The germline CDR1 and CDR2 sequences are LNHDA and SQIVND (reference sequence). J lost 2 bases, V lost 6 bases, and 8 bases had no gene match. CDR3 length: 15 amino acids. The CDR3 DNA sequence: TGTGCCAGTAGCTATGGGGACAGGCGGCAAGAGACCCAGTACTTC. This translates into CASSYGDRRQETQYF.

V is TRBV19 and J is TRBJ2-2; 9 nucleotides line up with TRBD1. The CDR3 totals 19 residues. V dropped 2 bases and J dropped 0; count of bases not matched to a gene: 10. Germline V CDR1 and CDR2: LNHDA, SQIVND (reference sequence). The CDR3 reads CASSIRGTGQFANTGELFF. CDR3 nucleotides: TGTGCCAGTAGTATAAGGGGGACAGGGCAATTCGCGAACACCGGGGAGCTGTTTTTT.

The chain uses TRBV10-3 and TRBJ2-5, with D tentatively TRBD2 (6 bases). This CDR3 is built from 13 residues. Trimming shortened V by 4 bases and J by 5 bases, and 11 bases separated the two germline ends. Germline loops: CDR1 ENHRY, CDR2 SYGVKD. The CDR3 bases are TGTGCCATCAGTGGCCCCCGGGGGGAGACCCAGTACTTC. This gives the protein CAISGPRGETQYF.

The V and J genes are TRBV9 and TRBJ2-5, with TRBD2 as a possible D gene (6 bases). Trimming shortened V by 2 bases and J by 2 bases, and 7 bases separated the two germline ends. This CDR3 spans 13 amino acids. Germline CDR1 reads SGDLS; CDR2 reads YYNGEE. CDR3 residues: CASSVRGQETQYF. The CDR3 nucleotides are TGTGCCAGCAGCGTTCGGGGGCAAGAGACCCAGTACTTC.

The V and J genes are TRBV6-6 and TRBJ1-4, with 9 nucleotides matching TRBD1. J lost 7 bases, V lost 7 bases, and 7 bases had no gene match. The CDR3 is made up of 14 amino acids. Germline lookup yields CDR1 MNHNY and CDR2 SVGAGI (reference sequence). CDR3 DNA: TGTGCCAGCATGGAGGGGACAGGGCTTGAAAAACTGTTTTTT. It is translated as CASMEGTGLEKLFF.

The V and J genes are TRBV19 and TRBJ2-5; tentative D call: TRBD2 (6 bases). The DNA end is more similar to TRBJ2-7, so the J call may be wrong. Germline V gene data show CDR1 as LNHDA and CDR2 as SQIVND (reference sequence). The CDR3 contains 15 residues. DNA of the CDR3: TGTGCCAGTAGTATGCCCGCTAGCGCTTCCTACGAGCAGTACTTC. As protein: CASSMPASASYEQYF.

The chain joins TRBV25-1 to TRBJ2-5; the D gene is possibly TRBD1 (5 bases). This CDR3 is 16 amino acids long. The ends were cut back, 1 base at V and 4 bases at J, with 16 bases in the middle. Germline V gives CDR1 MGHDK, CDR2 SYGVNS. CDR3 in DNA: TGTGCCAGCAGTGAATCGACAGTTATAGTAGGAGAGACCCAGTACTTC. Protein sequence: CASSESTVIVGETQYF. Drawing the rest from reference TRBV25-1 and TRBJ2-5, the complete variable domain is EADIYQTPRYLVIGTGKKITLECSQTMGHDKMYWYQQDPGMELHLIHYSYGVNSTEKGDLSSESTVSRIRTEHFPLTLESARPSHTSQYLCASSESTVIVGETQYFGPGTRLLVL.

In nucleotides, the CDR3 is TGTGCCAGCGGACAGGGCTCTTTCACAGATACGCAGTATTTT. It encodes CASGQGSFTDTQYF. V gene TRBV11-2 combines with J gene TRBJ2-3; 8 nucleotides line up with TRBD1. The CDR3 sequence is 14 residues long. Germline V CDR1 and CDR2: SGHAT, FQNNGV. V lost 8 bases and J lost 2; bases outside the gene matches: 6. The entire variable domain, with the rest obtained from reference TRBV11-2 and TRBJ2-3, is as follows: EAGVAQSPRYKIIEKRQSVAFWCNPISGHATLYWYQQILGQGPKLLIQFQNNGVVDDSQLPKDRFSAERLKGVDSTLKIQPAKLEDSAVYLCASGQGSFTDTQYFGPGTRLTVL.

The genes are TRBV11-2 and TRBJ1-1; D is unresolved. The V end was cut by 6 bases, the J end by 3 bases, with 11 bases between. CDR1 is SGHAT, CDR2 FQNNGV, per germline. This CDR3 has 13 residues. The CDR3 coding sequence is TGTGCCAGCAGTCCGAAGAGGGACACTGAAGCTTTCTTT. Its translation: CASSPKRDTEAFF.

The rearrangement links TRBV18 to TRBJ2-7; D is uncertain. V lost 0 bases and J 3 bases, leaving 9 bases between the germline ends. Germline-derived CDR1 and CDR2 are KGHSH and LQKENI. There are 14 residues in the CDR3. CDR3 protein: CASSPPVSVYEQYF. CDR3 coding DNA: TGTGCCAGCTCACCACCGGTCTCGGTCTACGAGCAGTACTTC.

The chain uses TRBV7-9 and TRBJ2-7, with 11 nucleotides matching TRBD1. Germline V gives CDR1 SEHNR, CDR2 FQNEAQ (reference sequence). CDR3 length: 17 amino acids. V lost 3 bases and J lost 1; bases outside the gene matches: 8. CDR3 amino acids: CASSFRGGQGGSYEQYF. Here the CDR3 DNA reads TGTGCCAGCAGCTTTAGAGGGGGACAGGGGGGATCCTACGAGCAGTACTTC.

This sequence joins TRBV7-9 and TRBJ2-1; perhaps TRBD1 as D (6 bases). The V end lost 5 bases, the J end lost 0 bases, and 17 bases lay between the germline ends. Germline assignment: CDR1 SEHNR and CDR2 FQNEAQ (reference sequence). The CDR3 covers 17 residues. The CDR3 region is CASSHFGTFNSYNEQFF. The CDR3 region has the DNA TGTGCCAGCAGCCACTTCGGGACATTTAACTCCTACAATGAGCAGTTCTTC.

V usage is TRBV9 and J usage is TRBJ2-7; 14 bases agree with TRBD2. The CDR3 covers 15 residues. V lost 4 bases to trimming and J lost 6 bases; unmatched junction nucleotides: 6. Germline CDR1 reads SGDLS; CDR2 reads YYNGEE. In nucleotides, the CDR3 is TGTGCCAGCAGCACGGGACTAGCGGGAGTAAGCGAGCAGTACTTC. Its protein is CASSTGLAGVSEQYF. Filled out from reference TRBV9 and TRBJ2-7, the complete variable domain reads DSGVTQTPKHLITATGQRVTLRCSPRSGDLSVYWYQQSLDQGLQFLIQYYNGEERAKGNILERFSAQQFPDLHSELNLSSLELGDSALYFCASSTGLAGVSEQYFGPGTRLTVT.

V is TRBV6-5 and J is TRBJ2-1, with D hard to call. Germline V CDR1 and CDR2: MNHEY, SVGAGI. V lost 6 bases and J 10 bases, leaving 13 bases between the germline ends. The CDR3 consists of 12 residues. CDR3 in DNA: TGTGCCAGCAGGACCTCGACCAGGGAGCAGTTCTTC. Residues: CASRTSTREQFF.

The chain recombines TRBV19 with TRBJ1-2; the match to TRBD1 covers 10 bases. The CDR3 is 16 amino acids. Germline V gene lookup returns CDR1 LNHDA and CDR2 SQIVND (reference sequence). V was clipped by 7 bases and J by 7 bases; unmatched bases: 15. Here the CDR3 reads CASIDLPGQGFFGYTF. In nucleotides, the CDR3 is TGTGCCAGTATCGATCTACCGGGACAGGGGTTTTTTGGCTACACCTTC.

The rearrangement uses TRBV5-1 and TRBJ2-2, with D possibly matching TRBD1 (6 bases). The germline V and J ends were trimmed by 7 bases and 1 base, with 11 bases remaining between them. This CDR3 contains 14 residues. Germline loops: CDR1 SGHRS, CDR2 YFSETQ. Here the CDR3 reads CASFSRGNTGELFF. The DNA of the CDR3 is TGCGCCAGCTTCTCCAGGGGGAACACCGGGGAGCTGTTTTTT.

As regards this clone: An end of the junction does not agree with germline; a read error may underlie this. This chain uses TRBV15 with TRBJ1-4; D unresolved. CDR1 LNHNV and CDR2 YYDKDF come from the germline V gene (reference sequence). The CDR3 is made up of 16 amino acids. This chain's CDR3 is CATSRERVLVGEKLFF. The CDR3 nucleotides are TGTGCCACCAGCCGAGAGAGGGTGTTAGTGGGTGAAAAACTGTTTTTT.

The chain has TRBV1 and TRBJ1-4. TRBV1 is given as a pseudogene. The CDR3 contains 17 residues. The chain's CDR3 is CTSSQGAGRGTNEKLFF. CDR3 coding DNA: TGCACCAGCAGCCAAGGGGCGGGGAGGGGGACTAATGAAAAACTGTTTTTT.

This rearrangement joins TRBV5-1 to TRBJ2-1, with TRBD2 as a possible D gene (5 bases). The CDR3 sequence is 14 residues long. Deletions cut 0 bases from V and 2 bases from J, with 6 bases between. From germline, CDR1 is SGHRS and CDR2 YFSETQ. The CDR3: CASSLDGAYNEQFF. For the CDR3, the DNA is TGCGCCAGCAGCTTGGACGGGGCCTACAATGAGCAGTTCTTC.

Here the CDR3 reads CASSRDKGSSYNEQFF. Here the CDR3 DNA reads TGCGCCAGCAGTCGCGATAAGGGGTCCTCCTACAATGAGCAGTTCTTC. The chain uses TRBV10-1 and TRBJ2-1; D may be TRBD1 (5 bases). The V and J ends lost 5 bases and 0 bases respectively, with 14 bases between them. Looked up from germline, CDR1 is WNHNN and CDR2 is SYGVQD (reference sequence). This CDR3 is 16 amino acids long.

The chain recombines TRBV5-4 with TRBJ2-3; 11 bases are a match to TRBD2. This CDR3 has 15 residues. Germline V gene lookup returns CDR1 SGHNT and CDR2 YYREEE (reference sequence). V lost 4 bases and J lost 4; bases outside the gene matches: 5. The DNA for the CDR3 is TGTGCCAGCAGCCCGGGACTAGCGGTCGCAGATACGCAGTATTTT. Protein: CASSPGLAVADTQYF.

The chain couples TRBV5-3 to TRBJ1-5; D is possibly TRBD1 (5 bases). TRBV5-3 is treated as an ORF (open reading frame) with a function not yet certain. The V and J ends lost 4 bases and 0 bases respectively, with 20 bases between them. The CDR3 runs to 18 residues. In nucleotides, the CDR3 is TGTGCCAGAAGCCGAGGTGTGGGAAAGGGGTTTAGCAATCAGCCCCAGCATTTT. This gives the protein CARSRGVGKGFSNQPQHF.

V gene TRBV28 combines with J gene TRBJ1-1; D is unresolved. In germline, CDR1 is MDHEN, CDR2 SYDVKM. V was trimmed by 10 bases and J by 0 bases, leaving 9 bases between them. The length of the CDR3 is 12 residues. The CDR3 DNA follows: TGTGCCACCGGAGGACTGAACACTGAAGCTTTCTTT. Amino acid sequence: CATGGLNTEAFF.

The rearrangement uses TRBV5-1 and TRBJ1-1, with 7 bases fitting TRBD1. V shed 4 bases, J shed 4 bases, and the junction held 4 bases outside the gene matches. The germline CDR1 and CDR2 sequences are SGHRS and YFSETQ. The CDR3 is 13 amino acids. The CDR3 protein is CASSITGVTEAFF. The CDR3 coding sequence is TGCGCCAGCAGCATTACAGGGGTCACTGAAGCTTTCTTT. Combining the CDR3 with reference TRBV5-1 and TRBJ1-1 gives the whole variable domain KAGVTQTPRYLIKTRGQQVTLSCSPISGHRSVSWYQQTPGQGLQFLFEYFSETQRNKGNFPGRFSGRQFSNSRSEMNVSTLELGDSALYLCASSITGVTEAFFGQGTRLTVV.